These 28 T cell receptor beta chains were sequenced from one sample in a study of metastatic and nonmetastatic thyroid tumors. TCRdb redid the clone calls on the PCR reads using MiXCR. The sample shows 39,000 or so clones, around half of them seen only once. Patients were all untreated before their thyroid surgery. Sequencing input: tumor tissue. These receptors came from a male donor with papillary thyroid cancer or a benign thyroid nodule (not recorded which). Some clones in this sample may be carry-over from other donors' samples.

The chain uses TRBV20-1 and TRBJ2-5; 10 bases align to TRBD1. The germline gives CDR1 DFQATT, CDR2 SNEGSKA (reference sequence). CDR3 size: 19 residues. J was trimmed by 1 base and V by 3 bases; bases with no gene match: 17. The CDR3 sequence: CSASAQGQGDWGPQETQYF. The CDR3 DNA reads as TGCAGTGCTAGCGCCCAAGGACAGGGGGACTGGGGTCCCCAAGAGACCCAGTACTTC.

This clone was seen a few times. This chain joins TRBV19 and TRBJ1-2, with D possibly matching TRBD1 (5 bases). This CDR3 comprises 13 residues. Between the trimmed V and J ends, which lost 6 bases and 3 bases, there was a span of 11 bases. The germline V gene has CDR1 LNHDA and CDR2 SQIVND (reference sequence). As DNA, the CDR3 is TGTGCCAGTAGGGCAGGGCTACACTATGGCTACACCTTC. Its protein is CASRAGLHYGYTF.

Within the sample, this clone is medium-sized (0.01 to 0.1%). The J gene is TRBJ2-5, the V gene TRBV24-1, with 8 positions matching TRBD1. Germline V gene lookup returns CDR1 KGHDR and CDR2 SFDVKD. With 6 bases clipped from V and 2 bases from J, the junction kept 4 bases outside the gene matches. The CDR3 length is 14 residues. The CDR3 is CATSRQGKQETQYF. DNA for the CDR3: TGTGCCACCAGTCGACAGGGGAAACAAGAGACCCAGTACTTC.

The rearrangement joins TRBV4-1 to TRBJ2-7; 8 nucleotides align to TRBD1. This CDR3 is built from 17 residues. Germline trimming cut 1 base from V and 1 base from J; bases unmatched to any gene: 9. Germline CDR1 is MGHRA and CDR2 is YSYEKL. The CDR3 spells CASSQVTGTGASYEQYF. CDR3 bases: TGCGCCAGCAGCCAAGTTACCGGGACAGGAGCTTCCTACGAGCAGTACTTC.

The chain carries TRBV5-1 and TRBJ1-2; D gene uncertain. CDR1 is SGHRS and CDR2 is YFSETQ in the germline V gene. The ends were cut back, 5 bases at V and 0 bases at J, with 17 bases in the middle. This CDR3 is 16 amino acids long. Here the CDR3 DNA reads TGCGCCAGCAGAGGACGGCACGCGTTTTCTAACTATGGCTACACCTTC. Amino acid sequence: CASRGRHAFSNYGYTF.

The chain joins TRBV2 to TRBJ2-7; 7 nucleotides agree with TRBD1. V trimming: 10 bases; J trimming: 4 bases; junction bases outside the gene matches: 10. CDR1 and CDR2 (germline): SNHLY, FYNNEI. CDR3 length: 13 amino acids. The CDR3 protein is CATTGTAGYEQYF. The CDR3, as DNA: TGTGCCACCACCGGGACAGCTGGGTACGAGCAGTACTTC.

This chain connects TRBV20-1 to TRBJ2-3, with 8 nucleotides matching TRBD2. Germline assignment: CDR1 DFQATT and CDR2 SNEGSKA (reference sequence). The CDR3 runs 15 residues. V gave up 1 base and J gave up 3 bases; unmatched junction bases: 6. The CDR3 DNA is TGCAGTGCTAGAGTTAGAACGGGAGGGACAGATACGCAGTATTTT. Amino acids: CSARVRTGGTDTQYF.

Only one count was recorded for this clone. The V and J genes are TRBV20-1 and TRBJ1-2; 7 nucleotides agree with TRBD1. The V gene end was trimmed by 3 bases and the J gene end by 7 bases; junction bases not matched to a gene: 14. CDR1 and CDR2 from the germline V gene are DFQATT and SNEGSKA (reference sequence). The CDR3 is 15 amino acids. The CDR3, as DNA: TGCAGTGCTAGTCAACCCGGACAGGTGGGGTCTGGCTACACCTTC. Translating gives CSASQPGQVGSGYTF.

The chain joins TRBV11-2 to TRBJ1-1; 12 bases are a match to TRBD1. CDR1 is SGHAT and CDR2 is FQNNGV in the germline V gene. CDR3 length: 17 amino acids. Losses at the gene ends were 5 bases for V and 5 bases for J; bases not matched to a gene: 12. The CDR3 reads CASSVTPGQGAKTEAFF. CDR3 DNA sequence: TGTGCCAGCAGCGTAACTCCGGGACAGGGGGCGAAAACTGAAGCTTTCTTT.

This clone was seen a few times. The chain couples TRBV11-3 to TRBJ2-7, with 10 bases lining up with TRBD2. CDR3 length: 16 amino acids. Germline CDR1 is SGHNT and CDR2 is YENEEA. J gave up 3 bases and V 1 base, and 6 bases lay outside the gene matches. The CDR3 DNA sequence: TGTGCCAGCAGCTTAGGACTAGCGGGCGGAATCTACGAGCAGTACTTC. It translates to CASSLGLAGGIYEQYF.

The chain recombines TRBV6-2 or TRBV6-3 with TRBJ2-1; 8 bases map to TRBD2. The CDR3 length is 19 residues. Germline V lookup: CDR1 MNHEY, CDR2 SVGEGT. V shed 5 bases and J 5 bases; nucleotides not matched to a gene: 20. The CDR3 sequence: CASSPTRTSHKRINNEQFF. Here the CDR3 DNA reads TGTGCCAGCAGTCCCACCCGGACTAGCCACAAGCGGATAAACAATGAGCAGTTCTTC.

The rearrangement links TRBV11-2 to TRBJ2-7; TRBD2 agrees at 8 bases. V gave up 5 bases and J gave up 4 bases; unmatched junction bases: 7. Per germline, CDR1 SGHAT and CDR2 FQNNGV. CDR3 size: 14 residues. The CDR3 protein is CASSLLSGGYEQYF. CDR3 bases: TGTGCCAGCAGCCTCCTCTCGGGGGGGTACGAGCAGTACTTC.

V and J are TRBV4-1 and TRBJ2-5, with TRBD2 matching 16 bases. Per the germline V gene, CDR1 is MGHRA and CDR2 is YSYEKL. The CDR3 is 18 residues long. J lost 0 bases, V lost 4 bases, and 5 bases had no gene match. The CDR3 loop reads CASSPGLAGGGYQETQYF. Written as DNA, the CDR3 is TGCGCCAGCAGCCCGGGACTAGCGGGAGGGGGGTACCAAGAGACCCAGTACTTC.

This clone has a single count. This sequence joins TRBV3-1 and TRBJ2-2; 8 positions match TRBD2. Germline V gene sequence: CDR1 LGHDT, CDR2 YNNKEL (reference sequence). The CDR3 runs 16 residues. J lost 2 bases, V lost 1 base, and 3 bases had no gene match. CDR3: CASSQGTSGNTGELFF. Written as DNA, the CDR3 is TGTGCCAGCAGCCAAGGTACTAGCGGAAACACCGGGGAGCTGTTTTTT.

V gene TRBV12-3 or TRBV12-4 combines with J gene TRBJ2-2; D might be TRBD2 (6 bases). The ends were cut back, 3 bases at V and 0 bases at J, with 11 bases in the middle. This CDR3 spans 16 amino acids. CDR3 residues: CASSFLSGANTGELFF. For the CDR3, the DNA is TGTGCCAGCAGTTTCTTATCGGGGGCGAACACCGGGGAGCTGTTTTTT.

This clone was observed a handful of times. The chain carries TRBV20-1 and TRBJ2-3; D is perhaps TRBD1 (5 bases). V was pared by 0 bases and J by 1 base, with 14 bases between. From germline, CDR1 is DFQATT and CDR2 SNEGSKA (reference sequence). The CDR3 length is 16 residues. The DNA of the CDR3 is TGCAGTGCTAGAGATCGTGCAGGGTTGGGCACAGATACGCAGTATTTT. Residues: CSARDRAGLGTDTQYF.

This clone was seen a few times. This chain links TRBV11-2 with TRBJ2-1; no clear D. Germline V gene sequence: CDR1 SGHAT, CDR2 FQNNGV. Trimming stripped 3 bases from V and 8 bases from J, with 5 bases between. This CDR3 has 11 amino acids. Written as DNA, the CDR3 is TGTGCCAGCAGCTTCCAGGATGAGCAGTTCTTC. Its protein is CASSFQDEQFF.

The table lists this clone with a few counts. This sequence joins TRBV15 and TRBJ2-7, with 12 nucleotides matching TRBD2. This CDR3 has 15 amino acids. The trim removed 2 bases at V and 5 bases at J, leaving 4 bases unmatched. Germline CDR1 LNHNV, CDR2 YYDKDF (reference sequence). The chain's CDR3 is CATSRTSGGSDEQYF. CDR3 DNA: TGTGCCACCAGCAGAACTAGCGGGGGGTCCGACGAGCAGTACTTC.

The chain combines TRBV4-1 with TRBJ2-2, with no clear D. Germline V gene lookup returns CDR1 MGHRA and CDR2 YSYEKL. This CDR3 contains 12 residues. The V and J ends lost 1 base and 7 bases respectively, with 4 bases between them. The CDR3, as DNA: TGCGCCAGCAGCCAAGTAAGCGGGGAGCTGTTTTTT. Encoded protein: CASSQVSGELFF.

This clone was detected only a few times. J is TRBJ1-1 and V is TRBV6-1, with 11 bases aligning to TRBD1. Germline lookup yields CDR1 MNHNS and CDR2 SASEGT. V dropped 6 bases and J dropped 1; count of bases not matched to a gene: 1. This CDR3 has 14 amino acids. CDR3 coding DNA: TGTGCCAGCAGGGACAGGGGGCCGAACACTGAAGCTTTCTTT. Protein sequence: CASRDRGPNTEAFF.

This clone was counted only a few times. The DNA of the CDR3 is TGTGCCAGCAGTTCCGGGACACATAATTCACCCCTCCACTTT. This sequence encodes CASSSGTHNSPLHF. The chain combines TRBV12-3 or TRBV12-4 with TRBJ1-6; a possible D gene is TRBD1 (6 bases). Trimming stripped 4 bases from V and 5 bases from J, with 9 bases between. The CDR3 length is 14 residues.

The chain has TRBV6-1 and TRBJ1-6; 7 positions agree with TRBD1. The germline V gene encodes CDR1 MNHNS and CDR2 SASEGT. V lost 1 base to trimming and J lost 6 bases; unmatched junction nucleotides: 3. This CDR3 is built from 15 residues. CDR3 nucleotides: TGTGCCAGCAGTGAAGAAGGGACAGTTAATTCACCCCTCCACTTT. It encodes CASSEEGTVNSPLHF.

CDR3: CASSEGGGGTGAFTASPLHF. The CDR3 DNA reads TGTGCCAGCAGCGAAGGGGGAGGCGGGACAGGGGCATTTACGGCTTCACCCCTCCACTTT. The chain employs TRBV9 and TRBJ1-6, with 10 bases matching TRBD1. The CDR3 has 20 residues. In germline, CDR1 is SGDLS, CDR2 YYNGEE. The ends lost 3 bases at V and 9 bases at J; junction bases unmatched: 21.

There are a few counts of this clone. The chain carries TRBV12-3 or TRBV12-4 and TRBJ1-6, with 7 positions matching TRBD1. This CDR3 is built from 15 residues. V lost 2 bases and J lost 7; bases outside the gene matches: 5. The CDR3 DNA follows: TGTGCCAGCAGTTTACAAGGGACAGCCAATTCACCCCTCCACTTT. Translation gives CASSLQGTANSPLHF.

This clone was counted only a few times. V is TRBV6-1 and J is TRBJ1-1; a weak D match, TRBD1 (5 bases). The CDR3 is made up of 17 amino acids. The ends were cut back, 7 bases at V and 1 base at J, with 22 bases in the middle. Germline V gene lookup returns CDR1 MNHNS and CDR2 SASEGT. This CDR3 reads CASTQPSLPGTNTEAFF. The CDR3, as DNA: TGTGCCAGCACCCAACCCTCATTACCCGGGACGAACACTGAAGCTTTCTTT.

This rearrangement joins TRBV13 to TRBJ2-2, with D unresolved. This CDR3 has 15 residues. Germline V gives CDR1 PRHDT, CDR2 FYEKMQ (reference sequence). With 0 bases removed from V and 6 bases from J, the gap between germline ends came to 11 bases. The CDR3 DNA sequence: TGTGCCAGCAGCTTAGGGAATAGGGTCTCCGGGGAGCTGTTTTTT. It yields the protein CASSLGNRVSGELFF.

The chain carries TRBV7-2 and TRBJ2-7; D gene uncertain. CDR3 size: 13 residues. V was clipped by 5 bases and J by 3 bases, with 11 bases between them. Looked up from germline, CDR1 is SGHTA and CDR2 is FQGNSA. The CDR3 reads CASSAPPIYEQYF. The DNA of the CDR3 is TGTGCCAGCAGCGCCCCACCCATCTACGAGCAGTACTTC.

This clone has just a few counts. This chain uses TRBV20-1 with TRBJ2-2; D unclear. The CDR3 length is 13 residues. Trimming cost V 6 bases and J 5 bases, with 13 bases left between them. In germline, CDR1 is DFQATT, CDR2 SNEGSKA (reference sequence). The CDR3 DNA reads TGCAGTGCCCTCCCCCTGAATACCGGGGAGCTGTTTTTT. This codes for CSALPLNTGELFF.